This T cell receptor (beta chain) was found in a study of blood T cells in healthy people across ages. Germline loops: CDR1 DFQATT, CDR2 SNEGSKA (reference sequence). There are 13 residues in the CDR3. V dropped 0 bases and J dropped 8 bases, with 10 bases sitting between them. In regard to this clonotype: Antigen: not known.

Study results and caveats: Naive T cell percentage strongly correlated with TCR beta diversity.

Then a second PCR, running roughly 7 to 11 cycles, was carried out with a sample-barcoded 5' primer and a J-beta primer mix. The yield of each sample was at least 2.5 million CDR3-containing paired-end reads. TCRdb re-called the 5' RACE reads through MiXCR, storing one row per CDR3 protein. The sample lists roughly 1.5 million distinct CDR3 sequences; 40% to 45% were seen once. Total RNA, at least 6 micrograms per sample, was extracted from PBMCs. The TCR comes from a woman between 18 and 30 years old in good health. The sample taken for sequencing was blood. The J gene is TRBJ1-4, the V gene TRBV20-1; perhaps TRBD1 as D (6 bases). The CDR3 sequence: CSAREGGREKLFF. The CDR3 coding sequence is TGCAGTGCTAGAGAAGGGGGGCGGGAAAAACTGTTTTTT.